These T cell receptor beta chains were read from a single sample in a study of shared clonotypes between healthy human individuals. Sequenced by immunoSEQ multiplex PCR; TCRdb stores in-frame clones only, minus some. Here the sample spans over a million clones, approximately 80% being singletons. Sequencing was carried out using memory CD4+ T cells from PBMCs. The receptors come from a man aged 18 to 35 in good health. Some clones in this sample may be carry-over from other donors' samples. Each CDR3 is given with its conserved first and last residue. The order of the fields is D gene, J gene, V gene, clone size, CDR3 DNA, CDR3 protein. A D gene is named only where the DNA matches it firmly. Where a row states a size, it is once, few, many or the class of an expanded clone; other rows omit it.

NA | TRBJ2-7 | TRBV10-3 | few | TGTGCCATCGGGACCGTTTCCTACGAGCAGTACTTC | CAIGTVSYEQYF
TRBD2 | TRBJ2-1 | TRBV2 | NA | TGTGCCAGCAGGGAGGCCTTGGTTGCGGGAGTGCGTGAGCAGTTCTTC | CASREALVAGVREQFF
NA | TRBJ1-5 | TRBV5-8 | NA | TGTGCCAGCAGCTTTTGGCCCCCTACCGGGAATCAGCCCCAGCATTTT | CASSFWPPTGNQPQHF
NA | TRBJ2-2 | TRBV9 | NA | TGTGCCAGCAGCGTACGCGTAGCGGTGAACACCGGGGAGCTGTTTTTT | CASSVRVAVNTGELFF
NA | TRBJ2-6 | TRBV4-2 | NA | TGTGCCAGCAGCCAAGATGTTTACGCCTCTGGGGCCAACGTCCTGACTTTC | CASSQDVYASGANVLTF
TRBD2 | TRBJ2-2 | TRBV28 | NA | TGTGCCAGCAGTCTTAGCGGGGGATCAGGCACCGGGGAGCTGTTTTTT | CASSLSGGSGTGELFF
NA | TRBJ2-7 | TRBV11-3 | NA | TGTGCCAGCAGCATTAGAGGGAGTGACGACGAGCAGTACTTC | CASSIRGSDDEQYF
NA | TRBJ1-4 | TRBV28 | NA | TGTGCCAGCAGTATCACAGGGCGTAATGAAAAACTGTTTTTT | CASSITGRNEKLFF
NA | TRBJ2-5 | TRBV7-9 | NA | TGTGCCAGCAAGGCGAGGGAGAGGCAAGAGACCCAGTACTTC | CASKARERQETQYF
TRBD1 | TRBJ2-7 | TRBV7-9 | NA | TGTGCCAGCAACGACAGGGCCGAGGGCGAGCAGTACTTC | CASNDRAEGEQYF
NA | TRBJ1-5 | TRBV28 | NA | TGTGCCAGCAGAAAAACAGGGTTCGGACAGCCCCAGCATTTT | CASRKTGFGQPQHF
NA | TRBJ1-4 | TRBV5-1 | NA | TGCGCCAGCAGCCTGTTATTTTCACTCAGTGGTGAAAAACTGTTTTTT | CASSLLFSLSGEKLFF
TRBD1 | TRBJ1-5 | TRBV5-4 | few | TGTGCCAGCAGCCGGGACAGGGGCAATCAGCCCCAGCATTTT | CASSRDRGNQPQHF
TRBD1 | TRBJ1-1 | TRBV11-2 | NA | TGTGCCAGCAGCTCCCTACAGGGGAGAGCTGAAGCTTTCTTT | CASSSLQGRAEAFF
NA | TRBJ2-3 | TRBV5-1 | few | TGCGCCAGCAGCAGGATGGTGCGTCCAGATACGCAGTATTTT | CASSRMVRPDTQYF
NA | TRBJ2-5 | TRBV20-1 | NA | TGCAGTGCTAAAGGAGGAGAGACCCAGTACTTC | CSAKGGETQYF
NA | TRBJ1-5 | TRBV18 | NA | TGTGCCAGCTCACCATCCAAGAATTATCAGCCCCAGCATTTT | CASSPSKNYQPQHF
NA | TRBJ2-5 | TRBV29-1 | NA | TGCAGCGGCCAAGACAGGTCCGAGACCCAGTACTTC | CSGQDRSETQYF
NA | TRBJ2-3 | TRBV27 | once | TGTGCCAGCAGCCCTAGGGGCAGAAATACGCAGTATTTT | CASSPRGRNTQYF
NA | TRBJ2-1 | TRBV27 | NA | TGTGCCAGCACCTCAATGGGTCGTGGGGCTGGCTACAATGAGCAGTTCTTC | CASTSMGRGAGYNEQFF
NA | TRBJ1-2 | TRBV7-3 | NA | TGTGCCAGCAGCTTAACGGGGCAGCCAACTAGAAGTGGCTACACCTTC | CASSLTGQPTRSGYTF
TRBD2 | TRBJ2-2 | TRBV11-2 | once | TGTGCCAGCAGCTCTAGACTAGCGGGAGCTGCCGGGGAGCTGTTTTTT | CASSSRLAGAAGELFF
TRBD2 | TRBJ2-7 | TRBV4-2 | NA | TGTGCCAGCAGCCCCGCTAGCGGGACTGGGTACGAGCAGTACTTC | CASSPASGTGYEQYF
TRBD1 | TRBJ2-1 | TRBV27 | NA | TGTGCCAGCAGTCAGACGACAGGGACCTCCTACAATGAGCAGTTCTTC | CASSQTTGTSYNEQFF
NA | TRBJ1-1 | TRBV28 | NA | TGTGCCAGCAGACTGAGTACTGAAGCTTTCTTT | CASRLSTEAFF
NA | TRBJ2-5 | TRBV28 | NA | TGTGCCAGCTCGGGGGGCGGGAGCAGGAAAGAGACCCAGTACTTC | CASSGGGSRKETQYF
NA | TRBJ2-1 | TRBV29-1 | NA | TGCAGCGTTGGTTCAAGGGAGCAGTTCTTC | CSVGSREQFF
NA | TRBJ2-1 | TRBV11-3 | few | TGTGCCAGCAGCTTCCAATACAATGAGCAGTTCTTC | CASSFQYNEQFF
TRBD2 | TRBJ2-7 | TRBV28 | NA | TGTGCCAGCAGCCGAGGACTAGCGGGAAATGGAGAGCAGTACTTC | CASSRGLAGNGEQYF
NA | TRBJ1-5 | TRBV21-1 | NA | TGTGCCAGCAGCAAAGGGCGGGACAGGGTCCTTCGCAATCAGCCCCAGCATTTT | CASSKGRDRVLRNQPQHF
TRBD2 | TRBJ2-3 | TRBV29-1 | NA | TGCAGCGCCGCGGCTGGACTAGCGGGATCAGATACGCAGTATTTT | CSAAAGLAGSDTQYF
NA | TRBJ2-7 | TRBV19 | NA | TGTGCCAGTAGGGCTGGACTCCTCTACGAGCAGTACTTC | CASRAGLLYEQYF
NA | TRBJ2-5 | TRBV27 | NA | TGTGCCAGCAGTTTATCCAGGGCCGAGACCCAGTACTTC | CASSLSRAETQYF
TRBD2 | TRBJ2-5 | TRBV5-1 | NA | TGCGCCAGCAGCTCCGGGACTAGCGGGGGAGGGGAGACCCAGTACTTC | CASSSGTSGGGETQYF
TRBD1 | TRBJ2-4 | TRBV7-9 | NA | TGTGCCAGCAGCTTCGACGGACAGGGACGAGAAAACATTCAGTACTTC | CASSFDGQGRENIQYF
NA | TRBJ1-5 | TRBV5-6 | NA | TGTGCCAGCAGCTTTCTGGGGGGAAATCAGCCCCAGCATTTT | CASSFLGGNQPQHF
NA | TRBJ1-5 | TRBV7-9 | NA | TGTGCCAGCAGCTTAGTTGGATTTGGTCAGCCCCAGCATTTT | CASSLVGFGQPQHF